This entry lists 18 T cell receptor beta chains sequenced from one sample in a study of beta chain features in type 1 diabetes listed by TCRdb under 2018. Study-wide conclusions, independent of this receptor: Type 1 diabetes patients showed a moderate but significant shortening of TCRB CDR3 length in all four CD4+ subsets.

Receptor libraries were prepared by the immunoSEQ multiplex PCR assay. All of the isolated RNA was reverse transcribed with the High Capacity cDNA Reverse Transcription Kit, so expressed TCRB transcripts were sequenced. TCRdb carries this immuneACCESS record with in-frame sequences only. Its versions omit some clonotypes, under half of them owing to an unresolved V gene in the studies checked, with the rest unexplained. Present in this sample are over 100,000 clones, over 15% of which were seen just once. The top ten clones comprise roughly 2.5% of the sample. For these receptors, no antigen is known. The source material was central memory CD4+ T cells from blood. Every receptor here comes from a man aged 25 to 45 with type 1 diabetes.

The CDR3 coding sequence is TGTGCCAGCAGTTTCCCCTTTTACGAGCAGTACTTC. This sequence encodes CASSFPFYEQYF. The chain has TRBV28 and TRBJ2-7; D is unclear. Between the trimmed V and J ends, which lost 3 bases and 4 bases, there was a span of 7 bases. Looked up from germline, CDR1 is MDHEN and CDR2 is SYDVKM. This CDR3 region has 12 residues.

In its sample, this clone was seen a few times. The chain is built from TRBV5-8 and TRBJ1-1; maybe TRBD1 (6 bases). The germline V and J ends were trimmed by 0 bases and 4 bases, with 10 bases remaining between them. CDR1 and CDR2 from the germline V gene are SGHTS and YDEGEE. The CDR3 consists of 14 residues. CDR3 nucleotide sequence: TGTGCCAGCAGCTTGGGGACAGTAAGCACTGAAGCTTTCTTT. It codes for CASSLGTVSTEAFF.

A few counts support this clone. The J gene is TRBJ2-1, the V gene TRBV6-5; TRBD1 matches at 10 bases. Germline trimming cut 5 bases from V and 7 bases from J; bases unmatched to any gene: 5. The CDR3 is 14 residues long. Per germline, CDR1 MNHEY and CDR2 SVGAGI. CDR3 bases: TGTGCCAGCAGTCCCGGGACAGGGGTGAATGAGCAGTTCTTC. It encodes CASSPGTGVNEQFF.

This clone was seen a handful of times. This chain links TRBV18 with TRBJ2-1, with D unresolved. With 6 bases removed from V and 10 bases from J, the gap between germline ends came to 16 bases. Per germline, CDR1 KGHSH and CDR2 LQKENI. The CDR3 has 13 residues. The CDR3 DNA sequence: TGTGCCAGCTCTCCGAAGGAGAAAGGCGAGCAGTTCTTC. It codes for CASSPKEKGEQFF. The full variable domain, its missing parts supplied by reference TRBV18 and TRBJ2-1, is NAGVMQNPRHLVRRRGQEARLRCSPMKGHSHVYWYRQLPEEGLKFMVYLQKENIIDESGMPKERFSAEFPKEGPSILRIQQVVRGDSAAYFCASSPKEKGEQFFGPGTRLTVL.

The chain couples TRBV14 to TRBJ2-7, with D tentatively TRBD1 (5 bases). Germline V gives CDR1 SGHDN, CDR2 FVKESK. The CDR3 extends over 13 amino acids. Deletions cut 4 bases from V and 8 bases from J, with 15 bases between. The CDR3 DNA follows: TGTGCCAGCAGCCTACATCAGGGTTTGCAGCAGTACTTC. Its protein is CASSLHQGLQQYF.

The rearrangement uses TRBV10-2 and TRBJ1-6, with D uncertain. V gave up 2 bases and J gave up 9 bases, with 11 bases separating them. CDR3 size: 14 residues. The germline CDR1 and CDR2 sequences are WSHSY and SAAADI. For the CDR3, the DNA is TGCGCCAGCAGTGAGGAGAGCTTCGGTTCACCCCTCCACTTT. Translated, it gives CASSEESFGSPLHF.

The chain is built from TRBV7-9 and TRBJ2-2, with 9 positions matching TRBD2. The germline CDR1 and CDR2 sequences are SEHNR and FQNEAQ (reference sequence). The CDR3 is made up of 15 amino acids. CDR3 bases: TGTGTCGGTAGCGGGGGACCGATCAACACCGGGGAGCTGTTTTTT. This encodes CVGSGGPINTGELFF.

Here the CDR3 reads CASSVTGEEETQYF. CDR3 in DNA: TGTGCCAGCAGCGTTACAGGGGAGGAAGAGACCCAGTACTTC. This chain joins TRBV9 and TRBJ2-5; maybe TRBD1 (7 bases). Germline V CDR1 and CDR2: SGDLS, YYNGEE. This CDR3 is built from 14 residues. V was shortened by 2 bases and J by 3 bases, with 11 bases between the two germline ends.

This clone was counted a few times. The V gene is TRBV7-9, the J gene TRBJ2-5; D possibly corresponds to TRBD2 (6 bases). This CDR3 has 14 amino acids. Germline-derived CDR1 and CDR2 are SEHNR and FQNEAQ (reference sequence). Trimming cost V 7 bases and J 5 bases, with 17 bases left between them. Here the CDR3 DNA reads TGTGCCAGCACCCTAGACAGAGGGAGGGAGACCCAGTACTTC. The encoded protein is CASTLDRGRETQYF.

This clone was seen a handful of times. The chain recombines TRBV7-2 with TRBJ2-3, with 11 bases matching TRBD2. CDR3 length: 18 amino acids. J lost 0 bases, V lost 4 bases, and 9 bases had no gene match. Germline CDR1 is SGHTA and CDR2 is FQGNSA. The CDR3 protein is CASSYGPLAGASTDTQYF. The CDR3 DNA follows: TGTGCCAGCAGCTACGGGCCACTAGCGGGGGCCAGCACAGATACGCAGTATTTT.

This clone was recorded once. This sequence joins TRBV5-1 and TRBJ2-7; D not certain. The germline V gene encodes CDR1 SGHRS and CDR2 YFSETQ. Trimming shortened V by 4 bases and J by 3 bases, and 17 bases separated the two germline ends. The CDR3 totals 15 residues. DNA of the CDR3: TGCGCCAGCAGCCTAGACATCCCCGAAGGCTACGAGCAGTACTTC. Translation gives CASSLDIPEGYEQYF.

This clone was detected only a few times. V is TRBV2 and J is TRBJ2-6, with D maybe TRBD1 (5 bases). The CDR3 is 15 residues long. The germline V gene has CDR1 SNHLY and CDR2 FYNNEI. Deletions cut 4 bases from V and 0 bases from J, with 7 bases between. CDR3: CASSGQFSGANVLTF. In nucleotides, the CDR3 is TGTGCCAGCAGTGGACAGTTCTCTGGGGCCAACGTCCTGACTTTC. Supplemented by reference TRBV2 and TRBJ2-6, the full variable domain reads EPEVTQTPSHQVTQMGQEVILRCVPISNHLYFYWYRQILGQKVEFLVSFYNNEISEKSEIFDDQFSVERPDGSNFTLKIRSTKLEDSAMYFCASSGQFSGANVLTFGAGSRLTVL.

The V call is TRBV30, the J call TRBJ2-1; no clear D gene. The germline CDR1 and CDR2 sequences are GTSNPN and SVGIG (reference sequence). Trimming took 0 bases from V and 13 from J, leaving 10 bases between them. The CDR3 extends over 11 amino acids. The CDR3 region is CAWSVGQVQFF. The CDR3 nucleotides read TGTGCCTGGAGTGTAGGTCAGGTCCAGTTCTTC.

At least ten counts were recorded for this clone. The chain couples TRBV6-6 to TRBJ2-2, with TRBD1 matching 7 bases. CDR1 MNHNY and CDR2 SVGAGI come from the germline V gene (reference sequence). There are 15 residues in the CDR3. J was trimmed by 4 bases and V by 6 bases; bases with no gene match: 8. This CDR3 reads CASRPLGQSTGELFF. In DNA form, the CDR3 reads TGTGCCAGCAGACCACTGGGACAGAGCACCGGGGAGCTGTTTTTT.

This clone was counted a few times. The J gene is TRBJ1-2, the V gene TRBV2; 10 bases agree with TRBD1. Germline V CDR1 and CDR2: SNHLY, FYNNEI. J was trimmed by 2 bases and V by 7 bases; bases with no gene match: 1. The CDR3 is 13 residues long. The CDR3 region is CASMDRGNYGYTF. CDR3 nucleotide sequence: TGTGCCAGCATGGACAGGGGGAACTATGGCTACACCTTC.

The CDR3 nucleotides read TGCGCCAGCAGCCAAGGAGGGGCAGGGAAGGACGAGCAGTACTTC. Translated: CASSQGGAGKDEQYF. This chain joins TRBV4-3 and TRBJ2-5; D possibly uses TRBD1 or TRBD2 (5 bases each). The J call may not be correct, given that the DNA end is closer to TRBJ2-7. Germline V gene data show CDR1 as LGHNA and CDR2 as YSLEER. The CDR3 length is 15 residues.

The chain recombines TRBV5-1 with TRBJ2-5, with 7 bases matching TRBD1. Germline V CDR1 and CDR2: SGHRS, YFSETQ. V was pared by 4 bases and J by 1 base, with 7 bases of the junction left unmatched. The CDR3 loop spans 15 amino acids. The CDR3 bases are TGCGCCAGCAGCATTACAGGGGCCAGCCAAGAGACCCAGTACTTC. Protein product: CASSITGASQETQYF. The whole variable domain, remainder taken from reference TRBV5-1 and TRBJ2-5, is KAGVTQTPRYLIKTRGQQVTLSCSPISGHRSVSWYQQTPGQGLQFLFEYFSETQRNKGNFPGRFSGRQFSNSRSEMNVSTLELGDSALYLCASSITGASQETQYFGPGTRLLVL.

This clone was observed a few times. V is TRBV29-1 and J is TRBJ1-1; perhaps TRBD1 as D (5 bases). CDR3 length: 15 amino acids. The germline CDR1 and CDR2 sequences are SQVTM and ANQGSEA. V was pared by 7 bases and J by 4 bases, with 22 bases between. The CDR3 region has the DNA TGCAGCGCCATGATGTCTCTGGCCGGGGGCACTGAAGCTTTCTTT. Its translation: CSAMMSLAGGTEAFF.